The T cell receptor (beta chain) described here comes from a study of blood T cell repertoires in COVID-19. In the study overall: The analysed material was cDNA or gDNA that came from T cells, B-cell-depleted T cells, or PBMCs.

Germline CDR1 and CDR2: SGHTA and FQGNSA. The CDR3 extends over 14 amino acids. Trimming removed 6 bases from V and 3 bases from J; junction bases left unmatched: 6. Clinical history as reported by participants underpinned cohort assignment. In the source study's methods: Nucleated cell counts were estimated from reference gene primer amplification. Assay: immunoSEQ multiplex PCR; the TCRdb copy retains only in-frame clones and omits some. The V and J calls and clone size come from that table; D and trimming were worked out from the DNA. The table shows some 340,000 clones, with 90% occurring only once.

The receptor was isolated from a woman aged 25 to 39 who had been exposed to COVID-19. Sequenced: PBMCs or T cells enriched from blood (not recorded which). The chain is built from TRBV7-2 and TRBJ2-7; 9 bases align to TRBD1. The CDR3 protein is CASSRDRVFYEQYF. The CDR3 DNA is TGTGCCAGCAGTAGGGACAGGGTGTTCTACGAGCAGTACTTC.